The 25 T cell receptor beta chains in this list originate from one sample, sequenced in a study of regulatory T cells in long-lasting Graves disease. Documented time point: newly diagnosed GD, antithyroid drugs for less than 3 months. The authors made the TCR library using RNA they extracted from PBMCs. iRepertoire HTBI primers and Arm-PCR of CDR3 regions built TCR beta libraries. MiXCR, run by TCRdb on the multiplex PCR reads, gives a single entry per CDR3 protein. The sample consists of roughly 380,000 distinct CDR3 sequences, approximately 15% of them appearing once. The sample was also linked to a second study, of T cells in Graves' hyperthyroidism and ophthalmopathy.

The material sequenced was peripheral blood mononuclear cells (PBMCs), taken at new diagnosis, from a patient treated with antithyroid drugs. Receptors were obtained from a man aged 40-50 years with Graves disease.

This clonotype was picked up many times. The CDR3 loop is CASSQDPGFNTEAFF. CDR3 DNA sequence: TGCGCCAGCAGCCAAGATCCAGGGTTTAACACTGAAGCTTTCTTT. The chain couples TRBV4-1 to TRBJ1-1; tentatively, D is TRBD1 (5 bases). Trimming removed 0 bases from V and 2 bases from J, with 10 bases in between. CDR1 is MGHRA, CDR2 YSYEKL, per germline. The CDR3 extends over 15 amino acids.

Ten or more counts support this clonotype. V and J are TRBV30 and TRBJ2-7, with D perhaps matching TRBD1 (5 bases). Trimming took 2 bases from V and 6 from J, leaving 11 bases between them. CDR3 size: 12 residues. Germline CDR1 and CDR2: GTSNPN and SVGIG (reference sequence). In DNA, the CDR3 is TGTGCCTGGAGTCCTTTGGGGCCCGAGCAGTACTTC. Its protein is CAWSPLGPEQYF.

In this sample, this clonotype turned up many times. This rearrangement joins TRBV24-1 to TRBJ2-3, with D possibly TRBD2 on 6 matching bases. CDR3 length equals 16 residues. CDR1 and CDR2 (germline): KGHDR, SFDVKD. Trimming left V 7 bases short and J 2 bases short, with 18 bases between. The CDR3 bases are TGTGCCACCAGCTGGGAGACGGGAGAGCTCACAGATACGCAGTATTTT. It specifies CATSWETGELTDTQYF.

This rearrangement joins TRBV19 to TRBJ1-5; tentative D call: TRBD1 (5 bases). Trimming removed 3 bases from V and 2 bases from J, with 11 bases in between. From germline, CDR1 is LNHDA and CDR2 SQIVND (reference sequence). CDR3 length: 15 residues. The CDR3 DNA reads as TGTGCCAGTAGTATGAGTAGGGGAGGCAATCAGCCCCAGCATTTT. Its protein product is CASSMSRGGNQPQHF.

This clonotype showed up many times. The CDR3 sequence is CAISEHHNEQFF. The DNA of the CDR3 is TGTGCCATCAGTGAGCATCACAATGAGCAGTTCTTC. The V and J genes are TRBV10-3 and TRBJ2-1, with D hard to call. CDR3 length equals 12 residues. The ends were cut back, 2 bases at V and 5 bases at J, with 4 bases in the middle. Per germline, CDR1 ENHRY and CDR2 SYGVKD.

This clonotype has a handful of counts. The chain has TRBV10-3 and TRBJ1-5; unclear D gene. The germline CDR1 and CDR2 sequences are ENHRY and SYGVKD. The CDR3 runs 13 residues. Trimming removed 1 base at V and 6 bases at J, with 7 bases between. The CDR3 reads CAISEWASQPQHF. In DNA, the CDR3 is TGTGCCATCAGTGAGTGGGCTTCTCAGCCCCAGCATTTT.

The rearrangement uses TRBV6-1 and TRBJ2-1; a possible D gene is TRBD1 (6 bases). The V gene lost 8 bases and the J gene lost 5 bases, with 16 bases spanning the gap. Looked up from germline, CDR1 is MNHNS and CDR2 is SASEGT. The CDR3 runs 14 residues. The DNA of the CDR3 is TGTGCCAGCGGAAACAGGGTTAAGCACAATGAGCAGTTCTTC. Translating gives CASGNRVKHNEQFF.

For this clonotype: One base away lies a much larger clone, so this may be a sequencing read error. The CDR3, as DNA: TGTGCCTGGAGTGTGGACGGTATCTACGAGCAGTGCTTC. Residues: CAWSVDGIYEQCF. The chain joins TRBV30 to TRBJ2-7; D is ambiguous. CDR3 size: 13 residues. Germline CDR1 is GTSNPN and CDR2 is SVGIG (reference sequence).

This clonotype was counted many times. The rearrangement joins TRBV24-1 to TRBJ1-2, with 8 nucleotides matching TRBD1. Germline-derived CDR1 and CDR2 are KGHDR and SFDVKD. The CDR3 loop spans 15 amino acids. V was pared by 3 bases and J by 4 bases, with 6 bases of the junction left unmatched. This CDR3 is CATSDPSGTGYGYTF. The CDR3 coding sequence is TGTGCCACCAGTGATCCCTCAGGGACAGGCTATGGCTACACCTTC.

This rearrangement joins TRBV12-3 or TRBV12-4 to TRBJ2-7, with D unresolved. The V end was cut by 5 bases, the J end by 3 bases, with 8 bases between. CDR3 length: 12 residues. The CDR3: CASSRKNYEQYF. CDR3 in DNA: TGTGCCAGCAGTAGGAAAAACTACGAGCAGTACTTC.

The table lists this clonotype with many counts. The chain employs TRBV7-9 and TRBJ2-7, with no clear D. The CDR3 has 15 amino acids. V lost 5 bases to trimming and J lost 4 bases, with 18 bases between them. Germline CDR1 is SEHNR and CDR2 is FQNEAQ (reference sequence). The CDR3 nucleotides are TGTGCCAGCAGCCAGAAAGGCAGCGATCGGTACGAGCAGTACTTC. Its translation: CASSQKGSDRYEQYF.

This clonotype was seen ten or more times. The chain carries TRBV24-1 and TRBJ2-5; 8 nucleotides line up with TRBD2. The CDR3 runs to 14 residues. V dropped 5 bases and J dropped 5; count of bases not matched to a gene: 6. Germline values: CDR1 KGHDR, CDR2 SFDVKD. The CDR3 DNA sequence: TGTGCCACCAGTGTGCGGGGGGAGGAGGAGACCCAGTACTTC. Residues: CATSVRGEEETQYF.

This clonotype was seen only a few times. V usage is TRBV27 and J usage is TRBJ2-7, with a weak D call TRBD2 (5 bases). Trimming removed 5 bases at V and 2 bases at J, with 22 bases between. The CDR3 has 17 residues. The V gene's germline CDR1 is MNHEY and CDR2 SMNVEV (reference sequence). CDR3: CASSLQPPGVSAYEQYF. The CDR3, as DNA: TGTGCCAGCAGTCTCCAGCCCCCCGGGGTATCAGCCTACGAGCAGTACTTC.

This clonotype was seen only a few times. The chain recombines TRBV10-3 with TRBJ2-3, with TRBD1 matching over 9 bases. The CDR3 loop spans 14 amino acids. J lost 3 bases, V lost 7 bases, and 5 bases had no gene match. The germline gives CDR1 ENHRY, CDR2 SYGVKD. The DNA of the CDR3 is TGTGCCATCAAGACGGGACAGGGAACAGATACGCAGTATTTT. Protein sequence: CAIKTGQGTDTQYF.

This clonotype was seen repeatedly, ten times or more. Germline is not matched at one junction end, which may reflect a read error. This rearrangement joins TRBV6-5 to TRBJ1-5; D unresolved. Germline V gene data show CDR1 as MNHEY and CDR2 as SVGAGI. The CDR3 is 12 amino acids. The CDR3 region is CASSDSALPQHF. As DNA, the CDR3 is TGTGCCAGCAGTGACTCGGCCCTTCCCCAGCATTTT.

The chain couples TRBV6-2 or TRBV6-3 to TRBJ2-1; D might be TRBD1 (5 bases). Germline lookup yields CDR1 MNHEY and CDR2 SVGEGT. The CDR3 length is 16 residues. Trimming pared 5 bases from V and 0 bases from J, leaving 14 bases between. CDR3 coding DNA: TGTGCCAGCAGTGGTTACAGGATCCCCTCCTACAATGAGCAGTTCTTC. Amino acids: CASSGYRIPSYNEQFF.

The chain carries TRBV28 and TRBJ1-6; D is undetermined. The length of the CDR3 is 14 residues. The V gene lost 11 bases and the J gene lost 6 bases, with 17 bases spanning the gap. In germline, CDR1 is MDHEN, CDR2 SYDVKM. CDR3 DNA: TGTGCCGGGTCTCGTGGAGGGCTTAATTCACCCCTCCACTTT. Translation gives CAGSRGGLNSPLHF.

On this clonotype itself: A single base is all that separates this from a far larger clone, so a read error is likely. The rearrangement uses TRBV7-2 and TRBJ2-3; no reliable D call. Per the germline V gene, CDR1 is SGHTA and CDR2 is FQGNSA. This CDR3 contains 13 residues. The CDR3 nucleotides read TGTGCCAGCAGTCCTCCCTTCACAGATGCGCAGTATTTT. This translates into CASSPPFTDAQYF.

At least ten counts were recorded for this clonotype. This rearrangement joins TRBV10-3 to TRBJ2-7; unclear D gene. The CDR3 has 12 residues. CDR1 is ENHRY, CDR2 SYGVKD, per germline. The V end lost 8 bases, the J end lost 0 bases, and 8 bases lay between the germline ends. CDR3 DNA: TGTGCCATCGGACGAAGCTCCTACGAGCAGTACTTC. It codes for CAIGRSSYEQYF.

This clonotype was seen more than once but under ten times. The rearrangement links TRBV20-1 to TRBJ2-3; 8 nucleotides align to TRBD2. The CDR3 has 16 amino acids. Germline CDR1 is DFQATT and CDR2 is SNEGSKA (reference sequence). Germline trimming cut 0 bases from V and 1 base from J; bases unmatched to any gene: 6. The CDR3 nucleotides read TGCAGTGCTAGAGATCGGAAGCGGGGGCGCACAGATACGCAGTATTTT. Amino acids: CSARDRKRGRTDTQYF.

This clonotype was found many times. The V and J genes are TRBV2 and TRBJ2-3, with 10 bases aligning to TRBD2. From germline, CDR1 is SNHLY and CDR2 FYNNEI. The CDR3 totals 16 residues. Trimming at V came to 2 bases and at J to 3 bases, leaving 5 bases not matched to a gene. The CDR3 spells CASSELAGDLTDTQYF. The CDR3 DNA reads as TGTGCCAGCAGTGAACTAGCGGGGGATCTGACAGATACGCAGTATTTT.

This clonotype was counted ten times or more. J is TRBJ1-5 and V is TRBV30, with D possibly being TRBD1 (5 bases). The CDR3 runs 13 residues. Germline CDR1 reads GTSNPN; CDR2 reads SVGIG (reference sequence). V was trimmed by 6 bases and J by 2 bases, leaving 11 bases between them. The CDR3 reads CACGRGGNQPQHF. CDR3 bases: TGTGCCTGCGGGAGGGGAGGCAATCAGCCCCAGCATTTT.

This clonotype was picked up many times. V and J are TRBV28 and TRBJ1-1; no clear D. Germline lookup yields CDR1 MDHEN and CDR2 SYDVKM. V lost 6 bases and J 4 bases, leaving 6 bases between the germline ends. The CDR3 length is 11 residues. CDR3 in DNA: TGTGCCAGCAGCTTGTCCACTGAAGCTTTCTTT. As protein: CASSLSTEAFF.

This clonotype came up a few times. A junction boundary mismatches the germline segment, possibly from a read error. V gene TRBV12-3 or TRBV12-4 combines with J gene TRBJ1-3, with D maybe TRBD1 (5 bases). The CDR3 extends over 17 amino acids. Here the CDR3 reads CASSSRGLPFSGSTIYF. The CDR3 DNA is TGTGCCAGCAGTTCGAGGGGACTGCCTTTCTCTGGAAGCACCATATATTTT.

This clonotype was observed a few times. The gene calls are TRBV5-1 and TRBJ2-5; 8 bases match TRBD2. Germline CDR1 SGHRS, CDR2 YFSETQ. This CDR3 comprises 15 residues. V was clipped by 0 bases and J by 5 bases; unmatched bases: 6. CDR3 sequence (DNA): TGCGCCAGCAGCTTGGGACGGGGGGGCAGTGAGACCCAGTACTTC. Encoded protein: CASSLGRGGSETQYF. The full variable domain, in which reference TRBV5-1 and TRBJ2-5 provide the parts outside the CDR3, is KAGVTQTPRYLIKTRGQQVTLSCSPISGHRSVSWYQQTPGQGLQFLFEYFSETQRNKGNFPGRFSGRQFSNSRSEMNVSTLELGDSALYLCASSLGRGGSETQYFGPGTRLLVL.